This T cell receptor beta chain stems from a study of cytomegalovirus exposure and HLA in healthy donors. Study-wide results and caveats: V- and J-gene trimming in TCR beta was tied to a missense DCLRE1C variant by an analysis performed later.

As for this clone: What it binds is unknown.

The CDR3 spans 14 residues. Germline loops: CDR1 ENHRY, CDR2 SYGVKD. V lost 3 bases, J lost 4 bases, and 12 bases lay in between. PCR amplification relied on 60 Vbeta primers (plus 13 Jbeta primers). Profiling relied on immunoSEQ multiplex PCR, and the TCRdb table lists in-frame clones only, not all of them. The profile shows tens of thousands of clones, less than 85% of them singletons. The sequence came from a woman aged 25 to 39 in good health and CMV-seropositive. The source material was PBMCs. The rearrangement links TRBV10-3 to TRBJ1-1; no clear D. The CDR3 is CAISESGMGTEAFF. DNA of the CDR3: TGTGCCATCAGTGAATCGGGAATGGGCACTGAAGCTTTCTTT.